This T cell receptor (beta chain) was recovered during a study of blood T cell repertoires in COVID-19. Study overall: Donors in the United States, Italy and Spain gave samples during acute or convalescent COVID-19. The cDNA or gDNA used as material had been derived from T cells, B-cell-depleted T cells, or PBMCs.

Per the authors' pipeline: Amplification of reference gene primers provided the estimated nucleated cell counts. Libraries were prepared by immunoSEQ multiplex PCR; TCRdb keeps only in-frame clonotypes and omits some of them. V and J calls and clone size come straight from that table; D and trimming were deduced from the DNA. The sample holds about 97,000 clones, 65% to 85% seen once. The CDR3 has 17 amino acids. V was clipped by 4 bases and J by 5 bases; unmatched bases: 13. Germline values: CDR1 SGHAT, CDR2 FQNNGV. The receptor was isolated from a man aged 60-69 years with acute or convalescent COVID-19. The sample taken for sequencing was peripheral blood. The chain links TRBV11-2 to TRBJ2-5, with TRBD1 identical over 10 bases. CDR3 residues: CASSSTRQGARVETQYF. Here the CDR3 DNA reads TGTGCCAGCAGCTCAACTAGACAGGGGGCGCGAGTTGAGACCCAGTACTTC. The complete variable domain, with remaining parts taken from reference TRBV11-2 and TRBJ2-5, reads EAGVAQSPRYKIIEKRQSVAFWCNPISGHATLYWYQQILGQGPKLLIQFQNNGVVDDSQLPKDRFSAERLKGVDSTLKIQPAKLEDSAVYLCASSSTRQGARVETQYFGPGTRLLVL.